This is a list of T cell receptor beta chains from one sample in a study of beta chain features in type 1 diabetes. Produced via immunoSEQ multiplex PCR; TCRdb's table is partial and in-frame only. The sample holds about 150,000 clones, about 7.8% seen once. The specimen was central memory CD4+ T cells from blood. Receptors originate from a woman aged 40 to 50 with type 1 diabetes. The CDR3 runs from the conserved cysteine through the conserved F or W. The D gene is left open where the match is weak. Clone size is given for some rows only: seen once, a few or many times, or a class if the clone is expanded.

cdr3_aa: CASSLAWGPGNTIYF; cdr3_nt: TGTGCCAGCAGCTTAGCGTGGGGGCCTGGAAACACCATATATTTT; d_call: NA; v_call: TRBV7-2; clone_size: NA; j_call: TRBJ1-3
cdr3_aa: CASSIAQGGNEQYF; cdr3_nt: TGTGCCAGTAGTATAGCCCAGGGGGGCAACGAGCAGTACTTC; d_call: NA; v_call: TRBV19; clone_size: NA; j_call: TRBJ2-7
cdr3_aa: CASSLSSGRTGTDTQYF; cdr3_nt: TGTGCCAGCAGCTTATCTAGCGGGAGAACCGGCACAGATACGCAGTATTTT; d_call: TRBD2; v_call: TRBV7-2; clone_size: many; j_call: TRBJ2-3
cdr3_aa: CASSPTSGRTYNEQFF; cdr3_nt: TGTGCCAGCAGCCCGACTAGCGGGAGGACCTACAATGAGCAGTTCTTC; d_call: TRBD2; v_call: TRBV11-2; clone_size: few; j_call: TRBJ2-1
cdr3_aa: CASSPGQGNTGELFF; cdr3_nt: TGCGCCAGCAGCCCTGGACAGGGGAACACCGGGGAGCTGTTTTTT; d_call: TRBD1; v_call: TRBV5-1; clone_size: NA; j_call: TRBJ2-2
cdr3_aa: CASRVDSSWTEAFF; cdr3_nt: TGTGCCAGTAGGGTAGACAGTTCGTGGACTGAAGCTTTCTTT; d_call: NA; v_call: TRBV19; clone_size: NA; j_call: TRBJ1-1
cdr3_aa: CASAPGQGHSDTQYF; cdr3_nt: TGTGCTAGTGCCCCCGGACAGGGGCACTCAGATACGCAGTATTTT; d_call: TRBD1; v_call: TRBV12-5; clone_size: few; j_call: TRBJ2-3
cdr3_aa: CASSRQGSTGDRNTEAFF; cdr3_nt: TGCGCCAGCAGCCGACAAGGATCAACAGGGGACCGGAACACTGAAGCTTTCTTT; d_call: TRBD1; v_call: TRBV5-1; clone_size: few; j_call: TRBJ1-1
cdr3_aa: CASSYGAGGNEQYF; cdr3_nt: TGTGCCAGCAGTTATGGGGCAGGGGGTAACGAGCAGTACTTC; d_call: TRBD1; v_call: TRBV6-5; clone_size: few; j_call: TRBJ2-7
cdr3_aa: CASSPNSGEQYF; cdr3_nt: TGTGCCAGCAGCCCGAACAGTGGGGAGCAGTACTTC; d_call: NA; v_call: TRBV7-2; clone_size: NA; j_call: TRBJ2-7
cdr3_aa: CSVVRDNPYEQYF; cdr3_nt: TGCAGCGTTGTCCGAGACAACCCCTACGAGCAGTACTTC; d_call: NA; v_call: TRBV29-1; clone_size: NA; j_call: TRBJ2-7
cdr3_aa: CASSLDGAGQPQHF; cdr3_nt: TGCGCCAGCAGCTTGGATGGGGCAGGGCAGCCCCAGCATTTT; d_call: NA; v_call: TRBV5-1; clone_size: NA; j_call: TRBJ1-5
cdr3_aa: CASSFGGPSYNEQFF; cdr3_nt: TGTGCCAGCAGTTTCGGGGGGCCATCCTACAATGAGCAGTTCTTC; d_call: NA; v_call: TRBV7-2; clone_size: many; j_call: TRBJ2-1
cdr3_aa: CASSRDTSYGYTF; cdr3_nt: TGCGCCAGCAGCAGAGACACCTCCTATGGCTACACCTTC; d_call: NA; v_call: TRBV4-3; clone_size: few; j_call: TRBJ1-2
cdr3_aa: CASSPLGGAKNIQYF; cdr3_nt: TGTGCCAGCAGCCCCCTCGGGGGAGCCAAAAACATTCAGTACTTC; d_call: NA; v_call: TRBV27; clone_size: many; j_call: TRBJ2-4
cdr3_aa: CASTRQGKETEAFF; cdr3_nt: TGTGCCAGTACTAGACAGGGAAAGGAGACTGAAGCTTTCTTT; d_call: TRBD1; v_call: TRBV19; clone_size: few; j_call: TRBJ1-1
cdr3_aa: CASSPPAETQYF; cdr3_nt: TGTGCCAGCAGCCCACCAGCGGAGACCCAGTACTTC; d_call: NA; v_call: TRBV7-9; clone_size: few; j_call: TRBJ2-5
cdr3_aa: CASSSIVDEQFF; cdr3_nt: TGTGCCAGCAGCTCGATAGTGGATGAGCAGTTCTTC; d_call: NA; v_call: TRBV5-5; clone_size: NA; j_call: TRBJ2-1
cdr3_aa: CASSPRDRGNIQYF; cdr3_nt: TGCGCCAGCAGCCCAAGGGACCGGGGGAACATTCAGTACTTC; d_call: NA; v_call: TRBV4-3; clone_size: few; j_call: TRBJ2-4
cdr3_aa: CASSFGGVNTEAFF; cdr3_nt: TGTGCCAGCAGTTTCGGGGGTGTGAACACTGAAGCTTTCTTT; d_call: NA; v_call: TRBV28; clone_size: NA; j_call: TRBJ1-1
cdr3_aa: CASSQGGDTQYF; cdr3_nt: TGTGCCAGCTCACAAGGGGGAGATACGCAGTATTTT; d_call: NA; v_call: TRBV18; clone_size: NA; j_call: TRBJ2-3
cdr3_aa: CAWSVRAGYQETQYF; cdr3_nt: TGTGCCTGGAGTGTACGCGCAGGGTATCAAGAGACCCAGTACTTC; d_call: NA; v_call: TRBV30; clone_size: few; j_call: TRBJ2-5
cdr3_aa: CATSRPGTGWDTQYF; cdr3_nt: TGTGCCACCAGCAGACCCGGGACAGGGTGGGATACGCAGTATTTT; d_call: TRBD1; v_call: TRBV15; clone_size: few; j_call: TRBJ2-3
cdr3_aa: CASSPIGSGRTNEQFF; cdr3_nt: TGTGCCAGCAGCCCCATAGGGAGCGGGAGAACGAATGAGCAGTTCTTC; d_call: TRBD2; v_call: TRBV5-6; clone_size: NA; j_call: TRBJ2-1
cdr3_aa: CASSLQGLETQYF; cdr3_nt: TGCGCCAGCAGCTTGCAGGGCTTGGAGACCCAGTACTTC; d_call: NA; v_call: TRBV5-1; clone_size: NA; j_call: TRBJ2-5
cdr3_aa: CASSVDRGAYGYTF; cdr3_nt: TGTGCCAGCAGCGTAGACAGGGGGGCCTATGGCTACACCTTC; d_call: TRBD1; v_call: TRBV9; clone_size: NA; j_call: TRBJ1-2
cdr3_aa: CASSERRPNEKLFF; cdr3_nt: TGTGCCAGCAGTGAACGCAGGCCCAATGAAAAACTGTTTTTT; d_call: NA; v_call: TRBV2; clone_size: few; j_call: TRBJ1-4
cdr3_aa: CASSAGLLQETQYF; cdr3_nt: TGTGCCAGCAGCGCGGGACTCCTCCAAGAGACCCAGTACTTC; d_call: NA; v_call: TRBV5-6; clone_size: NA; j_call: TRBJ2-5
cdr3_aa: CSANLLAGSYEQYF; cdr3_nt: TGCAGCGCCAATCTCTTGGCGGGGAGCTACGAGCAGTACTTC; d_call: NA; v_call: TRBV29-1; clone_size: few; j_call: TRBJ2-7
cdr3_aa: CASSLTSGVQETQYF; cdr3_nt: TGCGCCAGCAGCTTGACTAGCGGGGTACAAGAGACCCAGTACTTC; d_call: TRBD2; v_call: TRBV5-1; clone_size: few; j_call: TRBJ2-5
cdr3_aa: CATSRGETNQPQHF; cdr3_nt: TGTGCCACCAGCAGAGGGGAGACTAATCAGCCCCAGCATTTT; d_call: NA; v_call: TRBV15; clone_size: NA; j_call: TRBJ1-5
cdr3_aa: CASSGLLHTQYF; cdr3_nt: TGTGCCAGCAGTGGACTGCTCCATACGCAGTATTTT; d_call: NA; v_call: TRBV28; clone_size: few; j_call: TRBJ2-3
cdr3_aa: CASSYGQGAGQFF; cdr3_nt: TGTGCCAGCAGTTACGGACAGGGGGCCGGGCAGTTCTTC; d_call: TRBD1; v_call: TRBV6-5; clone_size: NA; j_call: TRBJ2-1
cdr3_aa: CAWSGRTSYTGELFF; cdr3_nt: TGTGCCTGGAGTGGGCGGACAAGTTACACCGGGGAGCTGTTTTTT; d_call: NA; v_call: TRBV30; clone_size: few; j_call: TRBJ2-2
cdr3_aa: CASSLQGIGYTF; cdr3_nt: TGTGCCAGCAGTTTACAGGGGATCGGCTACACCTTC; d_call: NA; v_call: TRBV28; clone_size: NA; j_call: TRBJ1-2
cdr3_aa: CASTWSIASTDTQYF; cdr3_nt: TGTGCCAGTACCTGGAGCATCGCCAGCACAGATACGCAGTATTTT; d_call: NA; v_call: TRBV19; clone_size: few; j_call: TRBJ2-3